This T cell receptor (beta chain) derives from a study of blood T cell repertoires in COVID-19. Across the whole study: Samples representing acute and convalescent COVID-19 were sourced from the United States, Italy and Spain. T cells, B-cell-depleted T cells, or PBMCs provided the cDNA or gDNA that served as material.

Method: immunoSEQ multiplex PCR; TCRdb's copy keeps in-frame clones and lacks some. The data contain 110,000 to 150,000 clones, roughly three quarters of them singletons. Material: peripheral blood. The TCR was taken from a man aged 50 to 59 with active or convalescent COVID-19.

The CDR3 is CASSSTSVYGGEQYF. In nucleotides, the CDR3 is TGTGCCAGCTCTTCGACTAGCGTATATGGCGGGGAGCAGTACTTC. This sequence joins TRBV14 and TRBJ2-7; 8 bases map to TRBD2. Looked up from germline, CDR1 is SGHDN and CDR2 is FVKESK. The V gene end was trimmed by 8 bases and the J gene end by 7 bases; junction bases not matched to a gene: 16. The CDR3 has 15 residues.